This T cell receptor (beta chain) was sequenced during a study of OX40 agonist ivuxolimab in advanced cancers. For the study at large: In three patients, partial responses were observed, one with hepatocellular carcinoma and two with cutaneous melanoma. General observations from the study: Researchers did not determine the expanded peripheral T cells' antigen specificity. The mean number of expanded clones was higher in CD8+ T cells than in CD4+. Those patients achieving a partial response at 0.1-3.0 mg/kg showed among the lowest clonal expansion.

CDR1 and CDR2 (germline): SGHTS, YDEGEE. This CDR3 is 16 amino acids long. V was cut by 2 bases and J by 0 bases, with 12 bases left in between. Produced via immunoSEQ multiplex PCR; TCRdb's table is partial and in-frame only. Among fewer than 70,000 clones listed, about 88% were seen once. About this clone: Its target is not known.

This TCR was sampled from an adult with an advanced solid tumor such as melanoma, head and neck, liver or kidney cancer. V is TRBV5-8 and J is TRBJ2-1; D is ambiguous. The material sequenced was CD4+ or CD8+ T cells sorted from blood, taken in a trial of the OX40 agonist ivuxolimab. CDR3 sequence reads: CASSFRLSSSYNEQFF. For the CDR3, the DNA is TGTGCCAGCAGCTTCAGACTCTCGAGCTCCTACAATGAGCAGTTCTTC.